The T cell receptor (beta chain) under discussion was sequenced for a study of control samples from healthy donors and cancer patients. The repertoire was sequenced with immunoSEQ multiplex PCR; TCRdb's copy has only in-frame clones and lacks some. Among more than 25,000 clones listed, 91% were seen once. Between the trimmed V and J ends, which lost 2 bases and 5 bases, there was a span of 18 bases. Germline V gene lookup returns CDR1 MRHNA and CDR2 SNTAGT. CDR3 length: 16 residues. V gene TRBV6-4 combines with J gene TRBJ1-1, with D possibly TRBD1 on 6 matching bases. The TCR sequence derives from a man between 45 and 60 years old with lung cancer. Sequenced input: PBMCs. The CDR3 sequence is CASSDRGGFGKTEAFF. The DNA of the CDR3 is TGTGCCAGCAGTGACAGGGGGGGGTTCGGGAAAACTGAAGCTTTCTTT.